Listed below are T cell receptor beta chains from one sample, sequenced in a study of kidney transplant recipient with SARS-CoV-2 infection. TCRdb itself ran the reads through MiXCR, one entry per CDR3 protein. This table has 200,000 to 300,000 distinct CDR3 sequences, around 26% appearing once. Sequencing was performed on a blood sample, taken at baseline and around day 110 from a kidney transplant recipient. The receptors here all came from a male patient younger than 45 who had COVID-19 and was a kidney transplant recipient. Some T cells may arise from the graft donor. Both conserved end residues are part of each CDR3. Each record gives: J gene, D gene, clone size, V gene, CDR3 protein, CDR3 DNA. D genes are given only for firm matches. Expanded clones are given a class, and other clones once, few, many or no size at all.

TRBJ2-2 | TRBD1 | many | TRBV18 | CASGATGAVNTGELFF | TGTGCCAGCGGAGCGACAGGGGCCGTCAACACCGGGGAGCTGTTTTTT
TRBJ2-7 | TRBD2 | many | TRBV4-1 | CASSQSAGAYSYEQYF | TGCGCCAGCAGCCAGTCAGCGGGAGCCTACTCCTACGAGCAGTACTTC
TRBJ2-5 | . | many | TRBV7-2 | CASSLGAAGSKETQYF | TGTGCCAGCAGCTTAGGGGCGGCGGGGTCCAAAGAGACCCAGTACTTC
TRBJ1-1 | . | many | TRBV19 | CASSPPLTGNTEAFF | TGTGCCAGTAGCCCCCCCCTGACAGGGAACACTGAAGCTTTCTTT
TRBJ2-1 | . | once | TRBV5-1 | CASSSQEPTGEQFF | TGCGCCAGCAGCTCACAGGAGCCCACGGGTGAGCAGTTCTTC
TRBJ2-5 | . | few | TRBV10-1 | CASSESGSEGGLETQYF | TGCGCCAGCAGTGAGTCTGGTAGCGAGGGTGGATTAGAGACCCAGTACTTC
TRBJ1-1 | . | many | TRBV7-2 | CASSHLRGGRNTEAFF | TGTGCCAGCAGCCATCTTAGGGGGGGGCGGAACACTGAAGCTTTCTTT
TRBJ1-2 | . | many | TRBV9 | CASGAMYSRKTYGYTF | TGTGCCAGCGGGGCTATGTACTCAAGAAAGACCTATGGCTACACCTTC
TRBJ1-2 | . | many | TRBV12-3/TRBV12-4 | CASSLQIGPNYGYTF | TGTGCCAGCAGTTTACAAATAGGACCCAACTATGGCTACACCTTC
TRBJ1-3 | . | many | TRBV15 | CATSRPPTTGSGSGNTIYF | TGTGCCACCAGCAGGCCCCCGACCACAGGGTCGGGCTCTGGAAACACCATATATTTT
TRBJ1-1 | . | many | TRBV2 | CASMRVMRTEAFF | TGTGCCAGCATGAGGGTCATGAGGACTGAAGCTTTCTTT
TRBJ1-1 | . | . | TRBV20-1 | CSARITKGSTEAFF | TGCAGTGCTAGAATCACCAAGGGGAGTACTGAAGCTTTCTTT
TRBJ1-2 | . | . | TRBV19 | CASSMNMTNRKTYGYTF | TGTGCCAGTAGTATGAACATGACAAATCGAAAGACCTATGGCTACACCTTC
TRBJ1-2 | . | many | TRBV3-1 | CASSGVRTLRKTYGYTF | TGTGCCAGCAGCGGTGTGCGCACCCTTCGAAAGACCTATGGCTACACCTTC
TRBJ1-6 | . | many | TRBV7-9 | CASSFIRSSSYNSPLHF | TGTGCCAGCAGCTTTATCCGTTCGAGCTCCTATAATTCACCCCTCCACTTT
TRBJ2-6 | . | many | TRBV18 | CASSPPGAVGANVLTF | TGTGCCAGCTCACCACCGGGGGCGGTGGGGGCCAACGTCCTGACTTTC
TRBJ1-5 | TRBD1 | . | TRBV7-7 | CASSLVGDRVNQPQHF | TGTGCTAGCAGCTTAGTGGGGGACAGGGTAAATCAGCCCCAGCATTTT
TRBJ1-1 | TRBD1 | . | TRBV20-1 | CGARDRDTEAFF | TGCGGTGCTAGGGACAGGGACACTGAGGCTTTCTTT
TRBJ1-1 | TRBD1 | few | TRBV6-6 | CASRGQAKGNVAFF | TGTGCCAGCAGGGGACAGGCAAAAGGCAATGTGGCTTTCTTT
TRBJ2-7 | . | many | TRBV27 | CASSLWWGYEQYF | TGTGCCAGCAGTTTATGGTGGGGCTACGAGCAGTACTTC
TRBJ2-5 | . | few | TRBV19 | CASSGGPTWHNQETQYF | TGTGCCAGTAGTGGGGGGCCCACATGGCACAACCAAGAGACCCAGTACTTC
TRBJ2-7 | TRBD2 | many | TRBV20-1 | CSAPASGLYEQYF | TGCAGTGCACCAGCTAGCGGGCTCTACGAGCAGTACTTC
TRBJ1-2 | . | many | TRBV4-1 | CASSQVHRVPTNYGYTF | TGCGCCAGCAGCCAAGTTCATCGGGTCCCCACTAACTATGGCTACACCTTC
TRBJ2-1 | . | few | TRBV24-1 | CATRTGGTGNEQFF | TGTGCCACCCGTACTGGGGGAACGGGGAATGAGCAGTTCTTC